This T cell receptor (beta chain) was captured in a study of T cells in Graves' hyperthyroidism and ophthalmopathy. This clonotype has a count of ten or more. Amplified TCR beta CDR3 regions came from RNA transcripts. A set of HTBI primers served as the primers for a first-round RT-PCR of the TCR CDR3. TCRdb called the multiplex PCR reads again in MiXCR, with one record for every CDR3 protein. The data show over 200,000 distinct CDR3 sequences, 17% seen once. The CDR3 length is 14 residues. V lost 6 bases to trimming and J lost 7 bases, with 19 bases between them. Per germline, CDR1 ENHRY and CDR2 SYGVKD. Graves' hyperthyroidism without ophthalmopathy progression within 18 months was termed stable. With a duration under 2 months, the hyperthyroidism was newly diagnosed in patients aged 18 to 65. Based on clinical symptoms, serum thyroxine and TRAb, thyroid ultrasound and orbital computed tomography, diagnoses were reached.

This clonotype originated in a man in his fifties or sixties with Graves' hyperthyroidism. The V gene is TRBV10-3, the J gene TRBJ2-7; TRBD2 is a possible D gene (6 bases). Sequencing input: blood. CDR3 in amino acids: CAIRRGGTEIEQYF. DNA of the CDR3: TGTGCCATCAGGAGAGGAGGGACTGAGATAGAGCAGTACTTC.